This TCR beta chain was sequenced during a study of blood T cell repertoires in COVID-19. Overall study: COVID-19 samples from acute and convalescent phases originated in the United States, Italy and Spain. Sample material is recorded as cDNA or gDNA derived from T cells, B-cell-depleted T cells, or PBMCs.

Only one count was recorded for this clone. V lost 4 bases and J 5 bases, leaving 14 bases between the germline ends. The CDR3 loop spans 14 amino acids. Germline assignment: CDR1 ENHRY and CDR2 SYGVKD. In the original processing: How many nucleated cells were present was estimated from reference gene primer amplification. Profiled with immunoSEQ multiplex PCR; TCRdb holds only in-frame clones, not every one. V and J calls plus clone size are reproduced from that table; the DNA served to infer D and trimming. In the table there are 150,000 to 200,000 clones, roughly nine tenths of which are singletons.

The receptor was isolated from a woman aged 65 to 85 with acute or convalescent COVID-19. The V call is TRBV10-3, the J call TRBJ2-5, with a tentative D call TRBD2 (6 bases). Material for sequencing was peripheral blood. CDR3 sequence: CAISGGVRVETQYF. In DNA, the CDR3 is TGTGCCATCAGTGGGGGGGTGAGGGTTGAGACCCAGTACTTC.